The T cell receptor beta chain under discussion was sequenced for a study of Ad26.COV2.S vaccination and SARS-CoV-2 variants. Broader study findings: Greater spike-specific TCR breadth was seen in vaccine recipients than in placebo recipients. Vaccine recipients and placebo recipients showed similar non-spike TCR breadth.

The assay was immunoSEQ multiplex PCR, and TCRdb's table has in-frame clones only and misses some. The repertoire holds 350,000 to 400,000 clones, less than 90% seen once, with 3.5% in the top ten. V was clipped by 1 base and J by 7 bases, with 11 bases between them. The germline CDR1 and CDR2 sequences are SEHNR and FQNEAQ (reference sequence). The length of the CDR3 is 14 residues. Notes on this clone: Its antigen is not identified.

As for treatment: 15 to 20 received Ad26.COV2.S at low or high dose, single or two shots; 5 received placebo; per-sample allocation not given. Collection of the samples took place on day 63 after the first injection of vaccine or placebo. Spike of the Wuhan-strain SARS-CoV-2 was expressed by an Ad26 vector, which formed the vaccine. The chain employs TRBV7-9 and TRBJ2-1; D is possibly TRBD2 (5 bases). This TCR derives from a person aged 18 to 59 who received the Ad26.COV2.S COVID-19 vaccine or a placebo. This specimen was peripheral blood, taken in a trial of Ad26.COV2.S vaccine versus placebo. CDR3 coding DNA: TGTGCCAGCAGCTTAGGACTTTCGGGGAATGAGCAGTTCTTC. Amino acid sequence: CASSLGLSGNEQFF.